Shown below are 4 T cell receptor beta chains from a single sample sequenced in a study of T-cell reconstitution after alpha-beta-depleted transplantation in children. Study-level points and caveats: Two months or so post-transplant, alpha-beta T cells reportedly derived from several hundred expanded graft clones.

These receptors are not linked to any known antigen. It was with unique molecular identifiers that the TCRbeta library was prepared. MiXCR, applied by TCRdb to the PCR reads, yields one record per CDR3 protein. The top ten hold roughly a quarter of the sample, which has roughly 30,000 distinct CDR3 sequences, under 8% seen once. The source was peripheral blood, collected 60 days after TCRalphabeta/CD19-depleted stem cell transplant. The receptors originated from a child under two years old who had a stem cell transplant for acute myeloid leukemia, so the T cells may come from the graft donor.

Sample share makes this clonotype medium-sized. The chain uses TRBV24-1 and TRBJ2-1; 9 positions agree with TRBD2. The CDR3 length is 16 residues. Germline values: CDR1 KGHDR, CDR2 SFDVKD. V was clipped by 5 bases and J by 8 bases; unmatched bases: 12. CDR3 protein: CATSAVTSGVWDEQFF. The CDR3, as DNA: TGTGCCACCAGTGCCGTGACTAGCGGTGTCTGGGATGAGCAGTTCTTC.

A single count supports this clonotype. The rearrangement joins TRBV6-5 to TRBJ2-5; TRBD2 aligns across 9 bases. The trim removed 2 bases at V and 2 bases at J, leaving 6 bases unmatched. The CDR3 has 16 residues. Germline loops: CDR1 MNHEY, CDR2 SVGAGI. The CDR3 nucleotides read TGTGCCAGCAGTTACGGAGGGGCGGGGGGGCAAGAGACCCAGTACTTC. This encodes CASSYGGAGGQETQYF.

A remark on this clonotype: Mismatch with germline at one junction end may stem from a read error. The rearrangement uses TRBV20-1 and TRBJ2-7; no clear D gene. The CDR3 covers 10 residues. CDR1 and CDR2 from the germline V gene are DFQATT and SNEGSKA (reference sequence). This CDR3 reads CSAPSRPMNF. The CDR3 region has the DNA TGCAGTGCGCCCTCCAGACCTATGAACTTC.

This clonotype was counted ten times or more. The chain joins TRBV29-1 to TRBJ2-7, with unresolved D. This CDR3 is built from 11 residues. Trimming stripped 5 bases from V and 1 base from J, with 6 bases between. Germline-derived CDR1 and CDR2 are SQVTM and ANQGSEA. The CDR3: CSVRVSYEQYF. CDR3 nucleotide sequence: TGCAGCGTTCGGGTTTCCTACGAGCAGTACTTC.